The rows below give T cell receptor beta chains drawn from one sample of a study of T cells in Graves' hyperthyroidism and ophthalmopathy. TCRdb redid the calling of the multiplex PCR reads with MiXCR, one entry per CDR3 protein. The profile shows around 480,000 distinct CDR3 sequences, around 14% of them singletons. Sequences were obtained from blood. All receptors derive from a woman in her late teens or twenties with Graves' hyperthyroidism. The CDR3 runs from the conserved cysteine through the conserved F or W. The D gene is left open where the match is weak. Size is omitted from some rows. Given values are once, few, many or a class for expanded clones.

v_gene	j_gene	d_gene	abundance	CDR3aa	CDR3nt
TRBV12-3/TRBV12-4	TRBJ2-2	NA	many	CASSSRWVGELFF	TGTGCCAGCAGTTCCCGATGGGTCGGGGAGCTGTTTTTT
TRBV11-2	TRBJ2-1	TRBD2	NA	CASSLGAGGRHEQFF	TGTGCCAGCAGCTTAGGGGCGGGAGGGAGGCATGAGCAGTTCTTC
TRBV6-1	TRBJ2-2	TRBD1	few	CASTGQAGELFF	TGTGCCAGCACCGGACAGGCCGGGGAGCTGTTTTTT
TRBV7-9	TRBJ1-5	NA	NA	CASSQGGPDNQPQHF	TGTGCCAGCAGCCAAGGTGGCCCGGATAATCAGCCCCAGCATTTT
TRBV11-2	TRBJ2-2	NA	many	CASDPKYPGELFF	TGTGCCAGCGATCCAAAATACCCCGGGGAGCTGTTTTTT
TRBV12-3/TRBV12-4	TRBJ1-4	TRBD1	NA	CASSLGTGDYSNEKLFF	TGTGCCAGCAGTTTGGGGACAGGGGACTACTCTAATGAAAAACTGTTTTTT
TRBV30	TRBJ2-1	TRBD2	NA	CALRGLAGGEQFF	TGTGCCCTTAGGGGACTAGCGGGAGGCGAGCAGTTCTTC
TRBV28	TRBJ2-5	TRBD2	NA	CASSLAGSETQYF	TGTGCCAGCAGCTTAGCGGGTAGTGAGACCCAGTACTTC
TRBV19	TRBJ2-1	TRBD2	few	CASRPSGIYNEQFF	TGTGCCAGTAGGCCTAGCGGGATCTACAATGAGCAGTTCTTC
TRBV27	TRBJ2-3	NA	many	CASSLYSGSDTQYF	TGTGCCAGCAGTTTATATTCGGGGTCGGATACGCAGTATTTT
TRBV19	TRBJ1-5	NA	many	CASQGTGVAQPQHF	TGTGCCTCCCAGGGAACCGGAGTCGCCCAGCCCCAGCATTTT
TRBV30	TRBJ2-2	TRBD2	many	CAWKLAGAAGELFF	TGTGCCTGGAAACTAGCGGGAGCTGCCGGGGAGCTGTTTTTT
TRBV29-1	TRBJ1-2	NA	many	CSVPTPVGYGYTF	TGCAGCGTTCCGACCCCCGTGGGCTATGGCTACACCTTC
TRBV12-3/TRBV12-4	TRBJ2-4	NA	NA	CASSSNPAAKNIQYF	TGTGCCAGCAGTTCGAACCCAGCCGCCAAAAACATTCAGTACTTC
TRBV29-1	TRBJ1-2	NA	many	CSALDGGDGYTF	TGCAGCGCGCTCGACGGAGGGGACGGCTACACCTTC
TRBV9	TRBJ1-3	NA	many	CASSPRRRTYSGNTIYF	TGTGCCAGCAGCCCGCGGAGGCGCACTTACTCTGGAAACACCATATATTTT
TRBV27	TRBJ2-5	NA	NA	CASSLTPLARAGETQYF	TGTGCCAGCAGTTTAACTCCTCTTGCTAGGGCGGGCGAGACCCAGTACTTC
TRBV6-1	TRBJ2-1	NA	many	CASSSGEQFF	TGTGCCAGCAGTTCGGGGGAGCAGTTCTTC
TRBV27	TRBJ2-1	TRBD2	many	CASSPGTSGHNEQFF	TGTGCCAGCAGTCCGGGGACTAGCGGACACAATGAGCAGTTCTTC
TRBV5-1	TRBJ1-3	NA	few	CASSLNQGRGGNTIYF	TGCGCCAGCAGCTTGAACCAGGGCCGAGGGGGAAACACCATATATTTT
TRBV12-3/TRBV12-4	TRBJ2-3	TRBD2	few	CASSPSAGGVDTQYF	TGTGCCAGCAGCCCCTCAGCGGGAGGGGTAGATACGCAGTATTTT
TRBV24-1	TRBJ2-3	TRBD2	NA	CATSDPLRTSGSEDTQYF	TGTGCCACCAGTGACCCACTTCGGACTAGCGGGAGTGAAGATACGCAGTATTTT
TRBV3-1	TRBJ2-4	NA	many	CASSQVTGAKNIQYF	TGTGCCAGCAGCCAAGTTACAGGAGCCAAAAACATTCAGTACTTC
TRBV20-1	TRBJ2-4	NA	NA	CSARAPGRSAKNIQYF	TGCAGTGCTAGAGCCCCGGGGAGATCGGCCAAAAACATTCAGTACTTC